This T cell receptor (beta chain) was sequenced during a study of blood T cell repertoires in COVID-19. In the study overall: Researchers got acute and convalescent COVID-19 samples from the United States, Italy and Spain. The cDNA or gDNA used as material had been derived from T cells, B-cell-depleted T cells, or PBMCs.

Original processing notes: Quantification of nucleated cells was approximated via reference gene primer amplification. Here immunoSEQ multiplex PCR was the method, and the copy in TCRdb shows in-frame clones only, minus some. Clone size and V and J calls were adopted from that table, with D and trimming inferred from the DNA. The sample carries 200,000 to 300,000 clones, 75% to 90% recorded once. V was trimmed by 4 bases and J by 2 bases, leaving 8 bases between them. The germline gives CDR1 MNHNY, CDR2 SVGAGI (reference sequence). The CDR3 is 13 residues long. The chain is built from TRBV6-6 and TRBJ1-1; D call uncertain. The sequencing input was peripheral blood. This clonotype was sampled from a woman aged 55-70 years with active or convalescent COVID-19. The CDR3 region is CASSSQINTEAFF. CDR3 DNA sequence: TGTGCCAGCAGTTCACAGATAAACACTGAAGCTTTCTTT.